The 12 T cell receptor beta chains in this list originate from one sample, sequenced in a study of cytomegalovirus exposure and HLA in healthy donors. Here immunoSEQ multiplex PCR was the method, and the copy in TCRdb shows in-frame clones only, minus some. Of 60,000 to 90,000 clones listed, 94% are singletons. The sequenced sample was PBMCs. The receptors shown here come from a woman aged 18-30 years in good health and CMV-seronegative.

This clone was detected only once. The genes are TRBV6-4 and TRBJ2-3, with 9 bases that match TRBD1. Trimming at V came to 2 bases and at J to 1 base, leaving 1 base not matched to a gene. The germline V gene has CDR1 MRHNA and CDR2 SNTAGT. The CDR3 runs 15 residues. CDR3 region: CASSDRTGGTDTQYF. CDR3 DNA sequence: TGTGCCAGCAGTGACAGGACAGGGGGCACAGATACGCAGTATTTT.

This chain uses TRBV28 with TRBJ1-1; no firm D call. The CDR3 runs 12 residues. Germline V gene sequence: CDR1 MDHEN, CDR2 SYDVKM. The germline V and J ends were trimmed by 7 bases and 1 base, with 7 bases remaining between them. The CDR3 spells CASITRNTEAFF. In nucleotides, the CDR3 is TGTGCCAGCATTACGAGGAACACTGAAGCTTTCTTT.

The chain uses TRBV11-2 and TRBJ2-7, with 10 positions matching TRBD1. CDR3 length: 15 amino acids. The V gene's germline CDR1 is SGHAT and CDR2 FQNNGV. V dropped 5 bases and J dropped 6; count of bases not matched to a gene: 10. The CDR3 DNA is TGTGCCAGCAGCCAGATGACAGGGGGCGGGTCCGAGCAGTACTTC. It translates to CASSQMTGGGSEQYF.

The J gene is TRBJ2-7, the V gene TRBV28, with D maybe TRBD2 (6 bases). The CDR3 loop spans 11 amino acids. Trimming stripped 8 bases from V and 2 bases from J, with 7 bases between. Germline V gene sequence: CDR1 MDHEN, CDR2 SYDVKM. The chain's CDR3 is CASGGTYEQYF. CDR3 nucleotide sequence: TGTGCCAGCGGGGGGACCTACGAGCAGTACTTC.

In DNA, the CDR3 is TGCAGCGTCTCAGGGGGGTCAGAGAATTCACCCCTCCACTTT. Its protein is CSVSGGSENSPLHF. The chain uses TRBV29-1 and TRBJ1-6, with 7 positions matching TRBD1. The CDR3 runs 14 residues. Germline V gene sequence: CDR1 SQVTM, CDR2 ANQGSEA. With 6 bases clipped from V and 7 bases from J, the junction kept 9 bases outside the gene matches.

The chain has TRBV27 and TRBJ2-7, with D perhaps matching TRBD2 (5 bases). The V end was cut by 3 bases, the J end by 4 bases, with 16 bases between. This CDR3 is 15 amino acids long. The germline V gene has CDR1 MNHEY and CDR2 SMNVEV (reference sequence). Here the CDR3 reads CASSFRTAARYEQYF. CDR3 bases: TGTGCCAGCAGTTTCCGGACTGCGGCCAGGTACGAGCAGTACTTC.

The chain joins TRBV29-1 to TRBJ1-2; 8 bases map to TRBD1. V lost 4 bases, J lost 14 bases, and 12 bases stayed unmatched. The CDR3 has 12 amino acids. Germline CDR1 reads SQVTM; CDR2 reads ANQGSEA. The CDR3 is CSVGLGQGAVTF. DNA of the CDR3: TGCAGCGTTGGTCTCGGGCAGGGGGCGGTAACCTTC.

Only one count was recorded for this clone. The gene calls are TRBV6-5 and TRBJ1-1; tentative D call: TRBD1 (6 bases). Germline CDR1 is MNHEY and CDR2 is SVGAGI. The CDR3 contains 15 residues. V dropped 3 bases and J dropped 0 bases, with 11 bases sitting between them. The CDR3 protein is CASSYDRRLNTEAFF. Here the CDR3 DNA reads TGTGCCAGCAGTTATGACAGGAGGTTGAACACTGAAGCTTTCTTT.

This sequence joins TRBV2 and TRBJ2-1; the D gene is possibly TRBD2 (6 bases). This CDR3 has 15 amino acids. Germline V gene data show CDR1 as SNHLY and CDR2 as FYNNEI. V lost 7 bases and J 2 bases, leaving 15 bases between the germline ends. CDR3 protein: CASTLGRGPYNEQFF. In nucleotides, the CDR3 is TGTGCCAGCACCTTAGGGCGGGGCCCCTACAATGAGCAGTTCTTC.

J is TRBJ1-5 and V is TRBV28, with D uncertain. The germline gives CDR1 MDHEN, CDR2 SYDVKM. There are 12 residues in the CDR3. Trimming took off 8 bases at V and 7 bases at J, with 12 bases between the two ends. The CDR3 bases are TGTGCCAGCGGGCATAAGTTGCAGCCCCAGCATTTT. This encodes CASGHKLQPQHF.

This chain links TRBV5-1 with TRBJ1-2; a possible D gene is TRBD1 (6 bases). Germline CDR1 is SGHRS and CDR2 is YFSETQ. CDR3 size: 14 residues. Trimming took 3 bases from V and 0 from J, leaving 9 bases between them. CDR3 region: CASSSGVSNYGYTF. The CDR3, as DNA: TGCGCCAGCAGCTCAGGGGTCTCTAACTATGGCTACACCTTC. Complete variable domain (other parts from reference TRBV5-1 and TRBJ1-2): KAGVTQTPRYLIKTRGQQVTLSCSPISGHRSVSWYQQTPGQGLQFLFEYFSETQRNKGNFPGRFSGRQFSNSRSEMNVSTLELGDSALYLCASSSGVSNYGYTFGSGTRLTVV.

J is TRBJ1-2 and V is TRBV13; D is uncertain. Trimming shortened V by 7 bases and J by 4 bases, and 13 bases separated the two germline ends. Per the germline V gene, CDR1 is PRHDT and CDR2 is FYEKMQ (reference sequence). The CDR3 consists of 13 residues. The CDR3 bases are TGTGCCAGCACCTATAATCCCCCCTATGGCTACACCTTC. Protein: CASTYNPPYGYTF.